The 30 T cell receptor beta chains in this list originate from one sample, sequenced in a study of beta chain features in type 1 diabetes. The study's findings and limits: Significant though moderate, a shortening of TCRB CDR3s appeared in all four CD4+ subsets of Type 1 diabetes patients.

TCRB transcripts that were expressed got sequenced, as all of the isolated RNA had been reverse transcribed. Assay: immunoSEQ multiplex PCR; the TCRdb copy retains only in-frame clones and omits some. The repertoire holds under 200,000 clones, with just over 8% as singletons. These TCRs' antigens remain unknown. Sequencing was performed on central memory CD4+ T cells from blood. The source of these receptors is a woman aged 18-35 years with type 1 diabetes.

The J gene is TRBJ1-5, the V gene TRBV7-2, with D unclear. The germline V gene encodes CDR1 SGHTA and CDR2 FQGNSA. This CDR3 is built from 14 residues. V lost 3 bases and J 2 bases, leaving 8 bases between the germline ends. CDR3 nucleotide sequence: TGTGCCAGCAGCTTCGGGGAGGGCAATCAGCCCCAGCATTTT. Translated, it gives CASSFGEGNQPQHF.

This clone has only a few counts. CDR3 nucleotide sequence: TGTGCCAGCAGCTTACTCGCAGGGGGAGGTCAGCCCCAGCATTTT. It is translated as CASSLLAGGGQPQHF. The chain is built from TRBV11-2 and TRBJ1-5; TRBD1 matches 7 bases. Trimming at V came to 2 bases and at J to 6 bases, leaving 7 bases not matched to a gene. The CDR3 loop spans 15 amino acids. CDR1 is SGHAT and CDR2 is FQNNGV in the germline V gene.

This clone was observed a few times. The J gene is TRBJ2-3, the V gene TRBV7-9; maybe TRBD2 (6 bases). Germline V gene sequence: CDR1 SEHNR, CDR2 FQNEAQ (reference sequence). The CDR3 consists of 14 residues. Trimming cost V 1 base and J 6 bases, with 11 bases left between them. This chain's CDR3 is CASSLGEAPDTQYF. In nucleotides, the CDR3 is TGTGCCAGCAGCTTAGGGGAGGCCCCCGATACGCAGTATTTT. Based on the CDR3 plus reference TRBV7-9 and TRBJ2-3, the full variable domain is DTGVSQNPRHKITKRGQNVTFRCDPISEHNRLYWYRQTLGQGPEFLTYFQNEAQLEKSRLLSDRFSAERPKGSFSTLEIQRTEQGDSAMYLCASSLGEAPDTQYFGPGTRLTVL.

This clone was seen more than once but under ten times. The V gene is TRBV7-3, the J gene TRBJ2-7; 10 bases align to TRBD1. V shed 5 bases and J 6 bases; nucleotides not matched to a gene: 13. CDR1 is SGHTA, CDR2 FQGTGA, per germline. The CDR3 runs to 16 residues. CDR3 protein: CASSPKPGQGTAEQYF. The CDR3 DNA follows: TGTGCCAGCAGCCCGAAACCGGGACAGGGGACGGCCGAGCAGTACTTC. Full variable domain (rest looked up from reference TRBV7-3 and TRBJ2-7): GAGVSQTPSNKVTEKGKYVELRCDPISGHTALYWYRQSLGQGPEFLIYFQGTGAADDSGLPNDRFFAVRPEGSVSTLKIQRTERGDSAVYLCASSPKPGQGTAEQYFGPGTRLTVT.

The gene calls are TRBV19 and TRBJ1-1, with D possibly matching TRBD1 (6 bases). The CDR3 length is 15 residues. Germline-derived CDR1 and CDR2 are LNHDA and SQIVND (reference sequence). The V and J ends lost 4 bases and 4 bases respectively, with 16 bases between them. CDR3 residues: CASSKTHTGITEAFF. CDR3 nucleotides: TGTGCCAGTAGTAAAACCCACACAGGGATCACTGAAGCTTTCTTT.

This clone was detected a few times. Other DNA sequences from this sample encode an identical CDR3 as well. The chain links TRBV6-4 to TRBJ2-6, with TRBD1 matching 8 bases. Germline V CDR1 and CDR2: MRHNA, SNTAGT. J lost 2 bases, V lost 3 bases, and 0 bases had no gene match. The CDR3 is 15 residues long. The CDR3 DNA is TGTGCCAGCAGTGAACAGGGGGCTGGGGCCAACGTCCTGACTTTC. Its translation is CASSEQGAGANVLTF.

V is TRBV23-1 and J is TRBJ2-4; 9 bases align to TRBD1. Being an ORF, TRBV23-1 has a function that is uncertain. Trimming cost V 6 bases and J 0 bases; bases outside gene matches: 9. The CDR3 spans 17 residues. In nucleotides, the CDR3 is TGCGCCAGCAGCGGGACAGGGTCCTCTTTAGCCAAAAACATTCAGTACTTC. This sequence encodes CASSGTGSSLAKNIQYF.

This chain links TRBV7-9 with TRBJ2-6; possibly TRBD2 for D (5 bases). Per the germline V gene, CDR1 is SEHNR and CDR2 is FQNEAQ (reference sequence). Trimming left V 10 bases short and J 4 bases short, with 14 bases between. CDR3 size: 14 residues. The CDR3 nucleotides are TGTGCCACCTCCGGACTGGTCGGGGCCAACGTCCTGACTTTC. Its translation: CATSGLVGANVLTF. The full variable domain, completed using reference TRBV7-9 and TRBJ2-6, is DTGVSQNPRHKITKRGQNVTFRCDPISEHNRLYWYRQTLGQGPEFLTYFQNEAQLEKSRLLSDRFSAERPKGSFSTLEIQRTEQGDSAMYLCATSGLVGANVLTFGAGSRLTVL.

The gene calls are TRBV18 and TRBJ1-1; a possible D gene is TRBD1 (5 bases). Germline CDR1 reads KGHSH; CDR2 reads LQKENI. Trimming pared 6 bases from V and 2 bases from J, leaving 10 bases between. CDR3 length: 13 amino acids. CDR3 sequence: CASSATANTEAFF. In nucleotides, the CDR3 is TGTGCCAGCTCGGCGACAGCTAACACTGAAGCTTTCTTT. The variable domain in full, completed from reference TRBV18 and TRBJ1-1, reads NAGVMQNPRHLVRRRGQEARLRCSPMKGHSHVYWYRQLPEEGLKFMVYLQKENIIDESGMPKERFSAEFPKEGPSILRIQQVVRGDSAAYFCASSATANTEAFFGQGTRLTVV.

This clone was observed a few times. The same CDR3 is also encoded by other DNA sequences in this sample. The chain recombines TRBV30 with TRBJ1-5, with D unclear. CDR3 size: 14 residues. Per germline, CDR1 GTSNPN and CDR2 SVGIG (reference sequence). V gave up 0 bases and J gave up 2 bases, with 8 bases separating them. The CDR3 loop is CAWSVGARNQPQHF. The CDR3 DNA reads TGTGCCTGGAGTGTCGGAGCCCGCAATCAGCCCCAGCATTTT.

Regarding this clone: This same CDR3 is encoded by further DNA sequences in the sample. The chain links TRBV7-2 to TRBJ1-2; 11 bases are a match to TRBD1. Germline V CDR1 and CDR2: SGHTA, FQGNSA. The CDR3 covers 14 residues. After removal of 3 bases from V and 8 bases from J, the junction contained 5 bases not matched to a gene. CDR3 in DNA: TGTGCCAGCAGCTTGGGACAGGGGGATGGGGGCTACACCTTC. It encodes CASSLGQGDGGYTF.

This chain connects TRBV7-9 to TRBJ1-5, with 9 nucleotides matching TRBD1. Germline V gives CDR1 SEHNR, CDR2 FQNEAQ (reference sequence). CDR3 length: 14 amino acids. After removal of 5 bases from V and 6 bases from J, the junction contained 5 bases not matched to a gene. In DNA form, the CDR3 reads TGTGCCAGCAGCCCTTGGACAGGGGTTCAGCCCCAGCATTTT. It codes for CASSPWTGVQPQHF.

The rearrangement joins TRBV23-1 to TRBJ2-1, with D perhaps TRBD2 (5 bases). TRBV23-1 is known as an ORF, though its function is uncertain. Trimming removed 0 bases at V and 2 bases at J, with 14 bases between. The CDR3 is 17 residues long. The CDR3: CASSQSSAVPAYNEQFF. DNA for the CDR3: TGCGCCAGCAGTCAATCGTCAGCGGTCCCGGCCTACAATGAGCAGTTCTTC.

The V call is TRBV28, the J call TRBJ1-5, with D unresolved. V was shortened by 8 bases and J by 6 bases, with 11 bases between the two germline ends. Germline V gives CDR1 MDHEN, CDR2 SYDVKM. There are 12 residues in the CDR3. The DNA for the CDR3 is TGTGCCAGCTACAGAGTCGGTCAGCCCCAGCATTTT. Amino acid sequence: CASYRVGQPQHF.

This clone has more than one count but fewer than ten. J is TRBJ2-5 and V is TRBV28; 11 bases fit TRBD2. The V gene's germline CDR1 is MDHEN and CDR2 SYDVKM. Trimming removed 3 bases from V and 4 bases from J; junction bases left unmatched: 7. The CDR3 totals 16 residues. CDR3 loop: CASSFEIAGGRETQYF. The CDR3 DNA reads TGTGCCAGCAGTTTCGAGATAGCGGGGGGGCGAGAGACCCAGTACTTC.

This clone came up a few times. The chain combines TRBV5-4 with TRBJ2-5; TRBD1 agrees at 7 bases. Trimming removed 3 bases from V and 5 bases from J; junction bases left unmatched: 4. Germline V lookup: CDR1 SGHNT, CDR2 YYREEE (reference sequence). CDR3 length equals 13 residues. The CDR3 protein is CASSSRGSETQYF. CDR3 DNA: TGTGCCAGCAGCTCCAGGGGGTCGGAGACCCAGTACTTC.

This clone was counted between two and nine times. The chain joins TRBV10-3 to TRBJ2-3, with TRBD2 identical over 8 bases. The ends lost 8 bases at V and 5 bases at J; junction bases unmatched: 9. The CDR3 sequence is 14 residues long. CDR1 and CDR2 from the germline V gene are ENHRY and SYGVKD. CDR3 coding DNA: TGTGCCATCGGGGGTAGCGGGGAGATAGATACGCAGTATTTT. As protein: CAIGGSGEIDTQYF.

The chain is built from TRBV14 and TRBJ1-2; D is unclear. The germline V and J ends were trimmed by 1 base and 4 bases, with 10 bases remaining between them. The CDR3 runs 14 residues. Looked up from germline, CDR1 is SGHDN and CDR2 is FVKESK. The CDR3 DNA reads TGTGCCAGCAGCCAAGGGGAGGGCCGCTATGGCTACACCTTC. Protein: CASSQGEGRYGYTF.

The V call is TRBV4-1, the J call TRBJ1-4, with a possible D match to TRBD1 (5 bases). Germline CDR1 reads MGHRA; CDR2 reads YSYEKL. V lost 2 bases and J lost 8, with 15 bases in between. The CDR3 has 15 amino acids. The CDR3 DNA sequence: TGCGCCAGCAGCCAAAATCAGGGAAGTATCGAAAAACTGTTTTTT. As protein: CASSQNQGSIEKLFF.

The genes are TRBV18 and TRBJ2-3; weak D call: TRBD2 (6 bases). This CDR3 region has 18 residues. V was cut by 2 bases and J by 5 bases, with 23 bases left in between. Germline V gives CDR1 KGHSH, CDR2 LQKENI. The CDR3 DNA reads as TGTGCCAGCTCACCAATGTCCACCGGGAGAGGGACTCTAGATACGCAGTATTTT. Protein sequence: CASSPMSTGRGTLDTQYF. The full variable domain, rest sourced from reference TRBV18 and TRBJ2-3, is NAGVMQNPRHLVRRRGQEARLRCSPMKGHSHVYWYRQLPEEGLKFMVYLQKENIIDESGMPKERFSAEFPKEGPSILRIQQVVRGDSAAYFCASSPMSTGRGTLDTQYFGPGTRLTVL.

The genes are TRBV6-5 and TRBJ1-2; D not resolved. CDR3 length equals 14 residues. V was pared by 5 bases and J by 3 bases, with 13 bases between. The germline gives CDR1 MNHEY, CDR2 SVGAGI. CDR3 protein: CASSPTLGDYGYTF. Written as DNA, the CDR3 is TGTGCCAGCAGTCCAACGCTCGGGGACTATGGCTACACCTTC.

In its sample, this clone was seen many times. The rearrangement uses TRBV28 and TRBJ2-5, with 8 bases matching TRBD2. This CDR3 spans 14 amino acids. Germline-derived CDR1 and CDR2 are MDHEN and SYDVKM. V shed 6 bases and J 5 bases; nucleotides not matched to a gene: 8. DNA of the CDR3: TGTGCCAGCAGCCGAAATGGACTAGCTGAGACCCAGTACTTC. Its translation: CASSRNGLAETQYF. Drawing the rest from reference TRBV28 and TRBJ2-5, the complete variable domain is DVKVTQSSRYLVKRTGEKVFLECVQDMDHENMFWYRQDPGLGLRLIYFSYDVKMKEKGDIPEGYSVSREKKERFSLILESASTNQTSMYLCASSRNGLAETQYFGPGTRLLVL.

This clone was seen a few times. CDR3 DNA sequence: TGTGCCAGCAGCTTCCAGGGAACGGAGACCCAGTACTTC. The encoded protein is CASSFQGTETQYF. The rearrangement joins TRBV5-6 to TRBJ2-5, with D possibly being TRBD1 (5 bases). Trimming took 2 bases from V and 5 from J, leaving 10 bases between them. In germline, CDR1 is SGHDT, CDR2 YYEEEE. CDR3 length: 13 residues.

DNA for the CDR3: TGTGCCAGCAGCCGAGGCGCAGCCAACATGAACACTGAAGCTTTCTTT. Amino acids: CASSRGAANMNTEAFF. V and J are TRBV7-9 and TRBJ1-1, with D hard to call. The germline gives CDR1 SEHNR, CDR2 FQNEAQ (reference sequence). Trimming cost V 5 bases and J 0 bases, with 16 bases left between them. The CDR3 runs to 16 residues.

This chain connects TRBV29-1 to TRBJ2-3; TRBD2 aligns across 12 bases. V trimming: 6 bases; J trimming: 4 bases; junction bases outside the gene matches: 2. This CDR3 region has 13 residues. Germline CDR1 reads SQVTM; CDR2 reads ANQGSEA. Here the CDR3 DNA reads TGCAGCGTGCGGACTAGCGGGGCAGATACGCAGTATTTT. Translation gives CSVRTSGADTQYF.

In its sample, this clone was seen a few times. The V gene is TRBV7-2, the J gene TRBJ2-1; 10 positions agree with TRBD1. Germline V CDR1 and CDR2: SGHTA, FQGNSA. CDR3 length: 15 amino acids. V dropped 5 bases and J dropped 9; count of bases not matched to a gene: 10. This CDR3 is CASSVGQGEGVEQFF. In DNA form, the CDR3 reads TGTGCCAGCAGCGTAGGACAGGGGGAGGGAGTTGAGCAGTTCTTC.

This clone was picked up a small number of times. The CDR3 DNA reads TGTGCCAGCAGTGAATGGCCCACGGGTTCACCCCTCCACTTT. This encodes CASSEWPTGSPLHF. The chain has TRBV25-1 and TRBJ1-6; no clear D. The germline gives CDR1 MGHDK, CDR2 SYGVNS. The V gene lost 1 base and the J gene lost 9 bases, with 10 bases spanning the gap. This CDR3 is 14 amino acids long.

Comment on this clone: Other DNA sequences within the sample encode an identical CDR3. V usage is TRBV18 and J usage is TRBJ2-2, with D possibly matching TRBD1 (6 bases). The CDR3 covers 14 residues. Germline CDR1 and CDR2: KGHSH and LQKENI. Trimming took 5 bases from V and 0 from J, leaving 7 bases between them. DNA for the CDR3: TGTGCCAGCTCAAGGGACACGAACACCGGGGAGCTGTTTTTT. Amino acids: CASSRDTNTGELFF.

This clone was seen only a few times. This chain links TRBV28 with TRBJ1-2, with a tentative D call TRBD1 (6 bases). V lost 8 bases and J 4 bases, leaving 11 bases between the germline ends. The CDR3 is made up of 12 amino acids. Germline V gene lookup returns CDR1 MDHEN and CDR2 SYDVKM. The CDR3 spells CASETGSYGYTF. CDR3 nucleotides: TGTGCCAGCGAAACAGGGAGCTATGGCTACACCTTC.

This clone turned up a few times. CDR3 in amino acids: CSVGDLWGGVFHEQFF. CDR3 in DNA: TGCAGCGTTGGAGACCTTTGGGGCGGAGTTTTCCATGAGCAGTTCTTC. The rearrangement uses TRBV29-1 and TRBJ2-1, with a tentative D call TRBD1 (5 bases). V shed 4 bases and J shed 8 bases, with 24 bases lying between them. Per the germline V gene, CDR1 is SQVTM and CDR2 is ANQGSEA. The CDR3 sequence is 16 residues long.